Listed below are T cell receptor beta chains from one sample, sequenced in a study of blood T cell repertoires in COVID-19. This table comes from immunoSEQ multiplex PCR, and its TCRdb copy is limited to in-frame clones, with some not included. This sample carries more than 85,000 clones, 70% to 85% of them seen once, and the ten largest clones take about 10%. Material: peripheral blood. The receptor source for this set is a man between 65 and 85 years old with acute or convalescent COVID-19. The CDR3 runs from the conserved cysteine through the conserved F or W. The D gene is left open where the match is weak. For some rows the clone size is stated as once, few or many, or as a class when expanded; others skip it.

J	D	size	V	CDR3	DNA
TRBJ2-5	-	-	TRBV3-1/TRBV3-2	CASSQNTDKETQYF	TGTGCCAGCAGTCAAAACACAGACAAAGAGACCCAGTACTTC
TRBJ1-1	TRBD1	-	TRBV5-1	CASSLTGQGNTEAFF	TGCGCCAGCAGCCTAACAGGACAGGGTAACACTGAAGCTTTCTTT
TRBJ2-1	TRBD2	-	TRBV28	CASSSGTSGRPEQFF	TGTGCCAGCAGTTCCGGGACTAGCGGGAGGCCCGAGCAGTTCTTC
TRBJ1-2	-	-	TRBV7-9	CASSLAEDYGYTF	TGTGCCAGCAGCTTAGCGGAGGACTATGGCTACACCTTC
TRBJ1-3	-	-	TRBV30	CACPDPGLGNTIYF	TGTGCCTGTCCTGATCCGGGACTCGGAAACACCATATATTTT
TRBJ2-1	TRBD2	few	TRBV4-1	CASSHYRWASGSMGLYNEQFF	TGCGCCAGCAGCCATTATAGGTGGGCTAGCGGGAGCATGGGGTTATACAATGAGCAGTTCTTC
TRBJ2-2	-	-	TRBV10-1	CASSATGTGELFF	TGCGCCAGCAGTGCGACGGGCACCGGGGAGCTGTTTTTT
TRBJ2-1	-	-	TRBV7-3	CASSLDRSYNEQFF	TGTGCCAGCAGCTTAGATCGGTCCTACAATGAGCAGTTCTTC
TRBJ1-1	-	-	TRBV19	CASSISGGFVDTEAFF	TGTGCCAGTAGTATTAGTGGGGGGTTTGTGGACACTGAAGCTTTCTTT
TRBJ1-1	-	-	TRBV18	CASSPSGANTEAFF	TGTGCCAGCTCCCCCAGTGGGGCGAACACTGAAGCTTTCTTT
TRBJ2-7	-	-	TRBV7-8	CASSSEADTKQYF	TGTGCCAGCAGCTCCGAGGCCGATACGAAGCAGTACTTC
TRBJ1-3	-	-	TRBV3-1/TRBV3-2	CASSQIALSSDRLSGNTIYF	TGTGCCAGCAGCCAAATCGCATTATCCTCCGACAGGCTCTCTGGAAACACCATATATTTT
TRBJ1-6	-	-	TRBV18	CASSSGTKDSPLHF	TGTGCCAGCTCATCCGGGACAAAGGATTCACCCCTCCACTTT
TRBJ2-7	-	-	TRBV2	CASSPGMSSYEQYF	TGTGCCAGCTCCCCCGGGATGAGCTCCTACGAGCAGTACTTC
TRBJ1-4	-	-	TRBV28	CASTQGAEKLFF	TGTGCCAGCACCCAAGGGGCTGAAAAACTGTTTTTT
TRBJ2-7	TRBD1	-	TRBV10-3	CAISRDSAGYEQYF	TGTGCCATCAGCCGGGACAGTGCGGGCTACGAGCAGTACTTC
TRBJ2-5	TRBD1	-	TRBV6-5	CASSSQQGRETQYF	TGTGCCAGCAGTAGCCAACAGGGGCGAGAGACCCAGTACTTC
TRBJ1-6	-	few	TRBV6-5	CASKDPGVGNSPLHF	TGTGCCAGCAAGGACCCCGGGGTGGGTAATTCACCCCTCCACTTT
TRBJ1-2	TRBD1	-	TRBV6-5	CASSFRTGNGYTF	TGTGCCAGCAGTTTTCGGACAGGCAATGGCTACACCTTC
TRBJ2-1	TRBD2	-	TRBV6-5	CASSRLAGTYNEQFF	TGTGCCAGCAGCAGACTAGCGGGCACCTACAATGAGCAGTTCTTC
TRBJ2-1	TRBD2	-	TRBV5-1	CASSLALAVNYNEQFF	TGCGCCAGCAGCTTGGCCCTAGCGGTCAATTACAATGAGCAGTTCTTC
TRBJ2-1	-	once	TRBV5-1	CASTFTQNEQFF	TGCGCCAGTACCTTTACCCAGAATGAGCAGTTCTTC
TRBJ1-1	TRBD1	few	TRBV6-5	CASSLTGQNTEAFF	TGTGCCAGCAGCCTGACAGGGCAGAACACTGAAGCTTTCTTT
TRBJ1-4	-	once	TRBV5-1	CASSPGDSLNEKLFF	TGCGCCAGCAGCCCTGGAGACAGCTTGAATGAAAAACTGTTTTTT
TRBJ1-2	TRBD1	-	TRBV4-2	CASSQDGTGINYGYTF	TGTGCCAGCAGCCAAGATGGGACAGGGATTAACTATGGCTACACCTTC
TRBJ1-1	TRBD1	-	TRBV9	CASSVPPTGSEAFF	TGTGCCAGCAGCGTCCCCCCGACAGGGTCTGAAGCTTTCTTT
TRBJ2-1	-	-	TRBV2	CASRIRPGSYNEQFF	TGTGCCAGCAGGATTCGACCGGGGTCCTACAATGAGCAGTTCTTC
TRBJ1-4	-	once	TRBV5-8	CASSSDRINEKLFF	TGTGCCAGCAGCTCTGACAGGATTAATGAAAAACTGTTTTTT
TRBJ2-4	-	-	TRBV10-1	CASRRDFPGTMDIQYF	TGCGCCAGTCGCCGGGACTTCCCAGGTACCATGGACATTCAGTACTTC
TRBJ2-7	TRBD2	few	TRBV6-2/TRBV6-3	CASSFDLTSGGKGIDEQYF	TGTGCCAGCAGTTTCGACCTGACTAGCGGTGGGAAGGGGATCGACGAGCAGTACTTC
TRBJ2-5	TRBD2	-	TRBV2	CASMPGLATGLQYF	TGTGCCAGCATGCCGGGACTAGCAACAGGTCTCCAGTACTTC
TRBJ1-3	TRBD1	-	TRBV30	CAWSADRVGNTIYF	TGTGCCTGGAGTGCGGACAGGGTGGGAAACACCATATATTTT